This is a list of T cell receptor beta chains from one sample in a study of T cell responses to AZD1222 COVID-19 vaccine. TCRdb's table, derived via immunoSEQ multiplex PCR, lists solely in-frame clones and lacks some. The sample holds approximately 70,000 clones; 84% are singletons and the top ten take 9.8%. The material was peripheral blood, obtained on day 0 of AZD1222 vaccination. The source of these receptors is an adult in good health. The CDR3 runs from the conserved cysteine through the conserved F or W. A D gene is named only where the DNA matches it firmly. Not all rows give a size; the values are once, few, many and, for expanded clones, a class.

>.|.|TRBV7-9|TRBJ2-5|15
CASSRVGSGRKTQYF
TGTGCCAGCAGCCGGGTGGGATCGGGGAGGAAGACCCAGTACTTC
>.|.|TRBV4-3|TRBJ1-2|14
CASSQGVGGYGYTF
TGCGCCAGCAGCCAAGGGGTCGGAGGCTATGGCTACACCTTC
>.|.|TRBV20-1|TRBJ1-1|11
CSRSRGTEAFF
TGCAGTCGGTCCAGGGGCACTGAAGCTTTCTTT
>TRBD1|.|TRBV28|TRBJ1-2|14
CASSSRTGYVGYTF
TGTGCCAGCAGTTCCCGGACAGGGTATGTTGGCTACACCTTC
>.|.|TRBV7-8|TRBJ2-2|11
CASSLRGELFF
TGTGCCAGCAGCTTGAGGGGGGAGCTGTTTTTT
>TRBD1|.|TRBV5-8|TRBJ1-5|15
CASSLRGGGNQPQHF
TGTGCCAGCAGCTTGAGAGGGGGCGGCAATCAGCCCCAGCATTTT
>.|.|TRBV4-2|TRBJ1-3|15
CASSQEPGQRNTIYF
TGTGCCAGCAGCCAAGAACCGGGACAACGAAACACCATATATTTT
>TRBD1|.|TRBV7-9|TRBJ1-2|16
CASSLDSGTGNYGYTF
TGTGCCAGCAGCTTAGACTCTGGGACAGGGAACTATGGCTACACCTTC
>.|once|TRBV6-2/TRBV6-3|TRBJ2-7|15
CASSYSSRSSYEQYF
TGTGCCAGCAGTTACTCGAGTCGGAGCTCCTACGAGCAGTACTTC
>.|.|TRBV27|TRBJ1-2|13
CASSLSGRDGYTF
TGTGCCAGCAGTTTATCTGGGCGGGATGGCTACACCTTC
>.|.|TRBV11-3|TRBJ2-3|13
CASSRGRADTQYF
TGTGCCAGCAGCCGAGGGCGGGCAGATACGCAGTATTTT
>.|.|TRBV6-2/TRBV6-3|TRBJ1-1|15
CASSYQTGGAFEAFF
TGTGCCAGCAGTTACCAGACGGGAGGGGCTTTTGAAGCTTTCTTT
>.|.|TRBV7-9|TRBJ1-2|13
CASSETRNYGYTF
TGTGCCAGCAGCGAAACACGTAACTATGGCTACACCTTC
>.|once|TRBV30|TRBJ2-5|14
CAWSRSGLQETQYF
TGTGCCTGGAGTAGGTCAGGGCTACAAGAGACCCAGTACTTC
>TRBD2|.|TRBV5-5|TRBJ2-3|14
CASRLTSLTDTQYF
TGTGCCAGCAGACTGACTAGCCTCACAGATACGCAGTATTTT
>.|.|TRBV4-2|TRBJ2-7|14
CASSRSALSYEQYF
TGTGCCAGCAGCCGCTCAGCCCTATCCTACGAGCAGTACTTC
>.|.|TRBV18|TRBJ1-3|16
CASSESRDIRGNTIYF
TGTGCCAGCTCGGAGTCGCGGGACATTCGGGGCAACACCATATATTTT
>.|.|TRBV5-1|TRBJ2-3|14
CASRGSASTDTQYF
TGCGCCAGCAGGGGGTCTGCTAGCACAGATACGCAGTATTTT
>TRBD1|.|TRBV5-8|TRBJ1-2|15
CASSLEGADDYGYTF
TGTGCCAGCAGCTTGGAGGGGGCAGATGACTATGGCTACACCTTC
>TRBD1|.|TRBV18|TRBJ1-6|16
CASSPGQGVYNSPLHF
TGTGCCAGCTCACCAGGACAGGGGGTTTATAATTCACCCCTCCACTTT
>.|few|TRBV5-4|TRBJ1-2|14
CASSATGTYYGYTF
TGTGCCAGCAGCGCAACCGGGACCTACTATGGCTACACCTTC
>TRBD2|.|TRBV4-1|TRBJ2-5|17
CASSQGGRAGVSETQYF
TGCGCCAGCAGCCAGGGGGGAAGGGCGGGGGTGTCGGAGACCCAGTACTTC
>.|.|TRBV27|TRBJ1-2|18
CASSPAGDTFGSNYGYTF
TGTGCCAGCAGTCCCGCCGGGGACACATTCGGATCTAACTATGGCTACACCTTC
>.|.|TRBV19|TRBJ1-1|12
CASRTGLVEAFF
TGTGCCAGTAGAACAGGGTTGGTTGAAGCTTTCTTT
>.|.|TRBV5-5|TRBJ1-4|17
CASSLRTGGLGDEKLFF
TGTGCCAGCAGCTTACGGACCGGGGGCTTGGGGGATGAAAAACTGTTTTTT
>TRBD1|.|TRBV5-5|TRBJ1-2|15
CASSPQGAVVYGYTF
TGTGCCAGCAGCCCTCAGGGGGCTGTCGTCTATGGCTACACCTTC
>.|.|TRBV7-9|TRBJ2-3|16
CASSRTGLNPTDTQYF
TGTGCCAGCAGCCGAACCGGACTAAACCCCACAGATACGCAGTATTTT
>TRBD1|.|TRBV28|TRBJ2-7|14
CASSTGTGGWEQYF
TGTGCCAGCAGTACCGGGACAGGGGGATGGGAGCAGTACTTC
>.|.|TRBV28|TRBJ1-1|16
CASSTQITGRNTEAFF
TGTGCCAGCAGTACCCAGATTACAGGGAGGAACACTGAAGCTTTCTTT
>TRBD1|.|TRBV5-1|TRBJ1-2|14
CASSPQGAGGGYTF
TGCGCCAGCAGCCCCCAGGGGGCGGGTGGCGGCTACACCTTC
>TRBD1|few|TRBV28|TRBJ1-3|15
CASSPGTGSGNTIYF
TGTGCCAGCAGCCCTGGGACAGGTAGTGGAAACACCATATATTTT
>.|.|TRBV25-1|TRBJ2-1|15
CASTEGGASYNEQFF
TGTGCCAGCACCGAAGGGGGGGCCTCCTACAATGAGCAGTTCTTC
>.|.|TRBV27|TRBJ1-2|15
CARDPDPGADYGYTF
TGTGCCAGGGACCCGGACCCAGGGGCAGACTATGGCTACACCTTC
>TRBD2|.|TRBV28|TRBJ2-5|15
CASSFVGGAQETQYF
TGTGCCAGCAGTTTTGTCGGGGGGGCCCAAGAGACCCAGTACTTC
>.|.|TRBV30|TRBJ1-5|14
CAWSVMAGDQPQHF
TGTGCCTGGAGTGTAATGGCCGGAGATCAGCCCCAGCATTTT
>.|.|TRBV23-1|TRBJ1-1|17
CASSHPNDRPKNTEAFF
TGCGCCAGCAGTCACCCGAACGACAGGCCCAAGAACACTGAAGCTTTCTTT
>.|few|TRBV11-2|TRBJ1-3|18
CASRPLGPPSLSGNTIYF
TGTGCCAGCAGACCCCTAGGGCCCCCCTCTCTCTCTGGAAACACCATATATTTT
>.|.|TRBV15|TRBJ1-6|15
CATSRVQGMNSPLHF
TGTGCCACCAGCAGAGTCCAGGGGATGAATTCACCCCTCCACTTT
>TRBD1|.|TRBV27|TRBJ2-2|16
CASSWGTVLNTGELFF
TGTGCCAGCAGTTGGGGGACAGTACTGAACACCGGGGAGCTGTTTTTT
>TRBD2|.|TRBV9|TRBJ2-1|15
CASSVAVAGPNEQFF
TGTGCCAGCAGCGTAGCAGTAGCGGGGCCAAATGAGCAGTTCTTC
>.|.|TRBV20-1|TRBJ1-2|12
CSASATNYGYTF
TGCAGTGCTAGTGCCACAAACTATGGCTACACCTTC
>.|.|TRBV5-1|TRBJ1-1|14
CASRVQESNTEAFF
TGCGCCAGCAGGGTACAGGAGTCGAACACTGAAGCTTTCTTT
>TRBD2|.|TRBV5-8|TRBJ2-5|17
CASSLGTSGRPQETQYF
TGTGCCAGCAGCCTCGGGACTAGCGGACGGCCCCAAGAGACCCAGTACTTC
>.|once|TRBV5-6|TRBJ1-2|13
CASSLAGIGGYTF
TGTGCCAGCAGCTTGGCAGGGATCGGTGGCTACACCTTC
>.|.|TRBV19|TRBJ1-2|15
CASSLVGPNYYGYTF
TGTGCCAGTAGCCTGGTGGGGCCAAACTACTATGGCTACACCTTC
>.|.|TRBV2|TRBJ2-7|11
CASSMEEEQYF
TGTGCCAGCAGTATGGAAGAGGAGCAGTACTTC
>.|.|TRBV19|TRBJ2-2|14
CASSIVGLAGELFF
TGTGCCAGTAGTATAGTGGGGTTAGCCGGGGAGCTGTTTTTT
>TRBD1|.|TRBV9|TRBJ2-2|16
CASSAPGGLNAGELFF
TGTGCCAGCAGCGCCCCAGGGGGCCTGAACGCCGGGGAGCTGTTTTTT
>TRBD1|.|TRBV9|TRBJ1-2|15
CASSLGTGVSYGYTF
TGTGCCAGCAGCCTAGGGACAGGGGTTAGCTATGGCTACACCTTC
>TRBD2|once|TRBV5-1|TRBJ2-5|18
CASSLAPLAGGPLETQYF
TGCGCCAGCAGCCTAGCTCCCCTAGCGGGGGGGCCGCTCGAGACCCAGTACTTC
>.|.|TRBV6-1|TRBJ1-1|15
CASSEGTWMNTEAFF
TGTGCCAGCAGTGAAGGTACCTGGATGAACACTGAAGCTTTCTTT